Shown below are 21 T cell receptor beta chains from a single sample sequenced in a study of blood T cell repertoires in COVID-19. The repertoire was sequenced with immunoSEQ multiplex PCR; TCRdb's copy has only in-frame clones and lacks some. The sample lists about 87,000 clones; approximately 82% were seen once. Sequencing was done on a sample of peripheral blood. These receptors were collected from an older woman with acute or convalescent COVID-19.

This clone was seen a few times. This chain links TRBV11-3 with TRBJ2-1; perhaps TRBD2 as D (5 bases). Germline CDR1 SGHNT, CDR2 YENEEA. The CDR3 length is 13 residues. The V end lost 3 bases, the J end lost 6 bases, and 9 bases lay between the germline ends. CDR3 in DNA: TGTGCCAGCAGCTTCCTACTAGTCAATGAGCAGTTCTTC. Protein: CASSFLLVNEQFF.

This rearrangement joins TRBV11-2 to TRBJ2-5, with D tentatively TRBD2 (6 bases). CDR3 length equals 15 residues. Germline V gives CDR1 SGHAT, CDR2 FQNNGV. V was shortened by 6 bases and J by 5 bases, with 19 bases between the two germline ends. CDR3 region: CASSLFGTAGETQYF. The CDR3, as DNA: TGTGCCAGCAGTTTGTTTGGGACTGCTGGGGAGACCCAGTACTTC. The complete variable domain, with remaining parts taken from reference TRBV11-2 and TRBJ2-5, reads EAGVAQSPRYKIIEKRQSVAFWCNPISGHATLYWYQQILGQGPKLLIQFQNNGVVDDSQLPKDRFSAERLKGVDSTLKIQPAKLEDSAVYLCASSLFGTAGETQYFGPGTRLLVL.

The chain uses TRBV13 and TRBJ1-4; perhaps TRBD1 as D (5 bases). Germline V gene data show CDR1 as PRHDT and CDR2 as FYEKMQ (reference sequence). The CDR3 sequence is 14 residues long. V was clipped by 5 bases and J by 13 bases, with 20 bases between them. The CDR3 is CASSPVGRPNVLFF. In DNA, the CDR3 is TGTGCCAGCAGCCCCGTGGGGCGCCCTAACGTACTGTTTTTT.

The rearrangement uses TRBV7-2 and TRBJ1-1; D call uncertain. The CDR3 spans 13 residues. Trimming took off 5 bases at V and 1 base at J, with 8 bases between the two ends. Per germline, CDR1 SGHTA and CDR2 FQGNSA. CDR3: CASSKTRNTEAFF. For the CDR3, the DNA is TGTGCCAGCAGCAAAACACGGAACACTGAAGCTTTCTTT.

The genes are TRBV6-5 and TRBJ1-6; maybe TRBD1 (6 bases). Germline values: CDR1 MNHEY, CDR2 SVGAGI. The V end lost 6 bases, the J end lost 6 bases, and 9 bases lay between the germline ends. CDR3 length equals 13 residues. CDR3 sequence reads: CASRIQGNSPLHF. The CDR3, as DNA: TGTGCCAGCAGGATACAGGGTAATTCACCCCTCCACTTT.

CDR3 amino acids: CASSTYQGDGYGYTF. The CDR3 bases are TGTGCCAGCAGCACATACCAGGGGGATGGCTATGGCTACACCTTC. The rearrangement uses TRBV5-4 and TRBJ1-2; 7 bases are shared with TRBD1. Per the germline V gene, CDR1 is SGHNT and CDR2 is YYREEE (reference sequence). After removal of 4 bases from V and 4 bases from J, the junction contained 10 bases not matched to a gene. The CDR3 has 15 amino acids.

The CDR3 sequence is CASSQELGQGREKLFF. The CDR3 DNA is TGCGCCAGCAGCCAAGAACTGGGACAGGGTCGTGAAAAACTGTTTTTT. The chain recombines TRBV4-1 with TRBJ1-4; 9 bases fit TRBD1. CDR1 and CDR2 (germline): MGHRA, YSYEKL. This CDR3 comprises 16 residues. The junction had 6 bases not matched to a gene; V was cut back by 0 bases and J by 7 bases.

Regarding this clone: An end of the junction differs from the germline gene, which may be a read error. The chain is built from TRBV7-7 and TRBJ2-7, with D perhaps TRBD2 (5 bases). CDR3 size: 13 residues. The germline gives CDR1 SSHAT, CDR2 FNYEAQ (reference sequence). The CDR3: CASSSGETYEQYF. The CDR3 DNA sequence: TGTGCTAGCAGCTCCGGGGAAACCTACGAGCAGTACTTC. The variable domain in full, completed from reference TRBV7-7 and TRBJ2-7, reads GAGVSQSPRYKVTKRGQDVTLRCDPISSHATLYWYQQALGQGPEFLTYFNYEAQPDKSGLPSDRFSAERPEGSISTLTIQRTEQRDSAMYRCASSSGETYEQYFGPGTRLTVT.

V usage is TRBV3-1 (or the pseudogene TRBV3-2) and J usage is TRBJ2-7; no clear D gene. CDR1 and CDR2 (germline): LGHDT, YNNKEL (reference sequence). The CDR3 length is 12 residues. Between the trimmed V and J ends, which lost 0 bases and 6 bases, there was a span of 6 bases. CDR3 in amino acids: CASSQDSREQYF. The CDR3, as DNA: TGTGCCAGCAGCCAAGATAGCCGCGAGCAGTACTTC.

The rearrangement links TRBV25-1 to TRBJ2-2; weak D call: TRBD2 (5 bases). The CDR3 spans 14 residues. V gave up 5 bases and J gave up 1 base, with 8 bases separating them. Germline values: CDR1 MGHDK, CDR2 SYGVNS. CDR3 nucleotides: TGTGCCAGCAGTTACGGGATGAACACCGGGGAGCTGTTTTTT. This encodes CASSYGMNTGELFF.

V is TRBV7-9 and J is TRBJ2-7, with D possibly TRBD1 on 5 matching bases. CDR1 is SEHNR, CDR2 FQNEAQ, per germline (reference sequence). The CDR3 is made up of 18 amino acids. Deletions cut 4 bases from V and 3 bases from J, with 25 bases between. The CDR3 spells CASSSPTVPMATGYEQYF. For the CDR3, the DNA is TGTGCCAGCAGCTCACCGACAGTCCCTATGGCGACCGGCTACGAGCAGTACTTC.

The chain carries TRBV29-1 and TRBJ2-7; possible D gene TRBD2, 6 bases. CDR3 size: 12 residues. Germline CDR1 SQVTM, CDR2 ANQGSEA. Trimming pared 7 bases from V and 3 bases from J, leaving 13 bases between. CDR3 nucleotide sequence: TGCAGCGGCGGGGACGGACACTACGAGCAGTACTTC. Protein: CSGGDGHYEQYF.

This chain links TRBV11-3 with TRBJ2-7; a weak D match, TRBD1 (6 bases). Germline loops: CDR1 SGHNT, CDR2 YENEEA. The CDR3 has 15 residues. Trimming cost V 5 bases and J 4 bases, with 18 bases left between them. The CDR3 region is CASSPLQGLLYEQYF. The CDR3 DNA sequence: TGTGCCAGCAGCCCACTACAGGGTCTTTTGTACGAGCAGTACTTC.

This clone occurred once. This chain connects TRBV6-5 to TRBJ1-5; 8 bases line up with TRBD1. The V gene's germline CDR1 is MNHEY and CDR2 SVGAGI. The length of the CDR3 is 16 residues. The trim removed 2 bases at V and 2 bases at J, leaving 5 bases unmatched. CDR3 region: CASSYRSGGGNQPQHF. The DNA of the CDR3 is TGTGCCAGCAGTTACCGGTCAGGGGGCGGCAATCAGCCCCAGCATTTT.

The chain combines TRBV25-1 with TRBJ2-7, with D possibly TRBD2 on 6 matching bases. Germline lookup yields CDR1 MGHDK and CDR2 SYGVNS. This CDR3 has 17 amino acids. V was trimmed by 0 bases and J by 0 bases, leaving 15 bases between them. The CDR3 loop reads CASSEYSAGRSSYEQYF. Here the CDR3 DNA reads TGTGCCAGCAGTGAATACTCCGCGGGGAGGAGCTCCTACGAGCAGTACTTC.

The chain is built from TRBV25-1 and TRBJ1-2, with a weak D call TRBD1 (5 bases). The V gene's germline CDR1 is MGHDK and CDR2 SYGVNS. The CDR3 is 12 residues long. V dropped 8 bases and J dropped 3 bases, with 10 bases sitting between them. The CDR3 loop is CASQQEHYGYTF. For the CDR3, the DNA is TGTGCCAGCCAACAGGAACACTATGGCTACACCTTC.

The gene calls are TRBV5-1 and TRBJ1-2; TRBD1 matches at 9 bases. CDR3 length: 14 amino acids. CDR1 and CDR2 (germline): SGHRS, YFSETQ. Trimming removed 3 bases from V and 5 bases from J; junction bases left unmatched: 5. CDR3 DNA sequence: TGCGCCAGCAGCTCTACCGGGACAGGGTATGGCTACACCTTC. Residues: CASSSTGTGYGYTF.

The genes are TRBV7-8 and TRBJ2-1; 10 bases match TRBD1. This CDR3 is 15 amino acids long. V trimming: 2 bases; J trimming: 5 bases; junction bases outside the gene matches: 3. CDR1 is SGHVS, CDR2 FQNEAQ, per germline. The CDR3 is CASSLTTGGNNEQFF. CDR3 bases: TGTGCCAGCAGCTTAACGACAGGGGGCAACAATGAGCAGTTCTTC.

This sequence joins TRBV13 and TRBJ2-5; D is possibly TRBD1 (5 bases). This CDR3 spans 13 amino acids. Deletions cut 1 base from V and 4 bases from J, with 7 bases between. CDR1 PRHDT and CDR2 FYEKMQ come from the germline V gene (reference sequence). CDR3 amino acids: CASSLEGIETQYF. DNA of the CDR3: TGTGCCAGCAGCTTAGAGGGGATAGAGACCCAGTACTTC.

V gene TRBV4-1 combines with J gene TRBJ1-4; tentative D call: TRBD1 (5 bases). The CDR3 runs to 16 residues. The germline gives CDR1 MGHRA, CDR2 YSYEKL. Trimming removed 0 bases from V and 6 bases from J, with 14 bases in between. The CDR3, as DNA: TGCGCCAGCAGCCAAGATGGAAGACAGTACTATGAAAAACTGTTTTTT. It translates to CASSQDGRQYYEKLFF.

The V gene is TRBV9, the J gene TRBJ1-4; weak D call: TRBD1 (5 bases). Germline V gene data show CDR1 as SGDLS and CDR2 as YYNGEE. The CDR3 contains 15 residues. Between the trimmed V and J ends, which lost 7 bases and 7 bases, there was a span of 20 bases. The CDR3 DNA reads TGTGCCAGCGGTCAACTGGGGCATTCGGCTGAAAAACTGTTTTTT. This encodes CASGQLGHSAEKLFF.